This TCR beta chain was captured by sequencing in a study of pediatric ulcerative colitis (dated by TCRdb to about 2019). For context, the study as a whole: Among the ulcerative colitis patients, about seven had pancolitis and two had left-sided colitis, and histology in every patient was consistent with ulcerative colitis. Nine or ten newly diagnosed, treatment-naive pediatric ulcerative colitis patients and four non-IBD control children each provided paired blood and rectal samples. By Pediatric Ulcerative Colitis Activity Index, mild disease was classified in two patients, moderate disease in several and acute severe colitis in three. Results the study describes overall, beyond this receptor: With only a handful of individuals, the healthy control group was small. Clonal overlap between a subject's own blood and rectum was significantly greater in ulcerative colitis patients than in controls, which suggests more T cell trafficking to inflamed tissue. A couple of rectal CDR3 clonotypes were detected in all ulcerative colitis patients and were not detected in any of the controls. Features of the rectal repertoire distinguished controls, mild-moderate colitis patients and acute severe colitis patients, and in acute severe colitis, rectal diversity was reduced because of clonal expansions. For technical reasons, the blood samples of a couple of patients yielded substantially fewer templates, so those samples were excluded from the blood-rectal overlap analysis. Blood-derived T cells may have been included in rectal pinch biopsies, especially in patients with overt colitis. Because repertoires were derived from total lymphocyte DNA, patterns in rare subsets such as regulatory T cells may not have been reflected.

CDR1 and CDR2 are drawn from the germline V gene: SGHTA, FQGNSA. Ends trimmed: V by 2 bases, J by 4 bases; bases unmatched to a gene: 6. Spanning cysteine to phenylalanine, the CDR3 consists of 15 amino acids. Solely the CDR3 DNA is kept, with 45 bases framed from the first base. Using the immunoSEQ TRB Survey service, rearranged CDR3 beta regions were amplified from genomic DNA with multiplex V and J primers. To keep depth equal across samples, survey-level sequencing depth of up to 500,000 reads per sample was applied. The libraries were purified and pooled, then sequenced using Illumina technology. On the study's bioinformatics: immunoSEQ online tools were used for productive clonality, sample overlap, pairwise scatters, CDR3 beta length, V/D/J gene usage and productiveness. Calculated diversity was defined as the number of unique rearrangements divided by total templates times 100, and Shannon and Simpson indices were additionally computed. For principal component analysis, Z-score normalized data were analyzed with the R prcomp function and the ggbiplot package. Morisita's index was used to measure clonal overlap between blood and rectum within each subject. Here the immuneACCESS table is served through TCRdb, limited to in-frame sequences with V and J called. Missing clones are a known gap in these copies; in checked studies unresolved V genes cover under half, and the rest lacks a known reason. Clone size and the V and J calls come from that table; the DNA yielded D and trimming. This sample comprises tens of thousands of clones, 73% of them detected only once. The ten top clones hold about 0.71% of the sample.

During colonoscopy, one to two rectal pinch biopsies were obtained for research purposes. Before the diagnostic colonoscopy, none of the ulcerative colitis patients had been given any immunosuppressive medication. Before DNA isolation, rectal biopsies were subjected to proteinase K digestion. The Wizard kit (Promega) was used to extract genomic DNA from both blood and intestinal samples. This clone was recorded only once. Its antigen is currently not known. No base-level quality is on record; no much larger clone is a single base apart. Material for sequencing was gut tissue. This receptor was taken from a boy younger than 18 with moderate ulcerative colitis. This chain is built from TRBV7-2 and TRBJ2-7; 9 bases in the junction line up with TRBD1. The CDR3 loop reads CASSLLVDRGYEQYF. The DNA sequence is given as TGTGCCAGCAGCTTATTGGTGGACAGGGGATACGAGCAGTACTTC.